These 13 T cell receptor beta chains came from one sample sequenced in a study of T cell changes during pregnancy in multiple sclerosis. The method was immunoSEQ multiplex PCR; TCRdb's version includes in-frame clones alone and lacks a portion of them. The sample has some 97,000 clones, approximately 90% seen once. This specimen consisted of peripheral blood, obtained after pregnancy. Source of these receptors: a female donor with multiple sclerosis, enrolled in a pregnancy study.

The genes are TRBV5-6 and TRBJ2-1; no clear D gene. Per germline, CDR1 SGHDT and CDR2 YYEEEE. The CDR3 runs to 15 residues. With 4 bases removed from V and 5 bases from J, the gap between germline ends came to 16 bases. The CDR3 nucleotides read TGTGCCAGCAGCGAACTCGTTCTACCCAACAATGAGCAGTTCTTC. Residues: CASSELVLPNNEQFF. The whole variable domain, filled in from reference TRBV5-6 and TRBJ2-1, reads DAGVTQSPTHLIKTRGQQVTLRCSPKSGHDTVSWYQQALGQGPQFIFQYYEEEERQRGNFPDRFSGHQFPNYSSELNVNALLLGDSALYLCASSELVLPNNEQFFGPGTRLTVL.

V gene TRBV2 combines with J gene TRBJ2-1; 13 nucleotides line up with TRBD2. The CDR3 is made up of 15 amino acids. Per the germline V gene, CDR1 is SNHLY and CDR2 is FYNNEI. With 5 bases clipped from V and 9 bases from J, the junction kept 7 bases outside the gene matches. The CDR3 loop reads CASSKLAGGVSEQFF. The DNA of the CDR3 is TGTGCCAGCAGTAAACTAGCGGGAGGGGTGAGTGAGCAGTTCTTC.

J is TRBJ1-1 and V is TRBV9, with D tentatively TRBD1 (6 bases). This CDR3 comprises 13 residues. Between the trimmed V and J ends, which lost 0 bases and 7 bases, there was a span of 10 bases. Germline CDR1 reads SGDLS; CDR2 reads YYNGEE. The CDR3 reads CASSVEQGSEAFF. The CDR3 DNA is TGTGCCAGCAGCGTAGAACAGGGAAGTGAAGCTTTCTTT.

The chain is built from TRBV18 and TRBJ2-5; 9 bases fit TRBD1. With V trimmed by 3 bases and J by 5 bases, 7 bases remained unmatched. Germline CDR1 and CDR2: KGHSH and LQKENI. CDR3 length equals 15 residues. CDR3 bases: TGTGCCAGCTCACCTACAGGGGGCAGAAGTGAGACCCAGTACTTC. The encoded protein is CASSPTGGRSETQYF.

V is TRBV7-9 and J is TRBJ2-1, with 11 bases identical to TRBD2. Germline V gene sequence: CDR1 SEHNR, CDR2 FQNEAQ (reference sequence). CDR3 size: 16 residues. Unmatched junction bases numbered 6, after V lost 5 bases and J lost 3 bases. The CDR3 DNA is TGTGCCAGCAGCCCCTTCGGGACTAGCGGCTACAATGAGCAGTTCTTC. It yields the protein CASSPFGTSGYNEQFF.

This chain connects TRBV9 to TRBJ1-6; possibly TRBD1 for D (6 bases). The V and J ends lost 0 bases and 7 bases respectively, with 11 bases between them. In germline, CDR1 is SGDLS, CDR2 YYNGEE. This CDR3 is 15 amino acids long. In nucleotides, the CDR3 is TGTGCCAGCAGCGTAGATCGACAGGTGAATTCACCCCTCCACTTT. This translates into CASSVDRQVNSPLHF.

The chain joins TRBV12-5 to TRBJ1-5; 7 nucleotides align to TRBD1. Germline values: CDR1 LGHNT, CDR2 FRNRAP. With 5 bases clipped from V and 0 bases from J, the junction kept 16 bases outside the gene matches. This CDR3 comprises 19 residues. In DNA, the CDR3 is TGTGCTAGTGGTGTTATCCGGGACAGTAACTTCCATAGCAATCAGCCCCAGCATTTT. Its translation is CASGVIRDSNFHSNQPQHF.

The chain uses TRBV9 and TRBJ2-7, with D possibly matching TRBD1 (5 bases). The V and J ends lost 2 bases and 7 bases respectively, with 16 bases between them. CDR3 length: 14 residues. Looked up from germline, CDR1 is SGDLS and CDR2 is YYNGEE. The DNA of the CDR3 is TGTGCCAGCAGCGTCCTACTCATCAAGGGGGAGCAGTACTTC. Translated: CASSVLLIKGEQYF.

The V gene is TRBV6-6, the J gene TRBJ1-1; tentatively, D is TRBD1 (5 bases). Germline CDR1 MNHNY, CDR2 SVGAGI (reference sequence). With 2 bases removed from V and 1 base from J, the gap between germline ends came to 8 bases. This CDR3 has 14 residues. This CDR3 reads CASSYGGANTEAFF. Written as DNA, the CDR3 is TGTGCCAGCAGTTACGGAGGGGCGAACACTGAAGCTTTCTTT.

The V call is TRBV29-1, the J call TRBJ1-2, with a tentative D call TRBD1 (5 bases). CDR1 and CDR2 (germline): SQVTM, ANQGSEA. Between the trimmed V and J ends, which lost 6 bases and 5 bases, there was a span of 10 bases. The CDR3 totals 11 residues. CDR3 region: CSVNRIYGYTF. For the CDR3, the DNA is TGCAGCGTCAACAGGATTTATGGCTACACCTTC.

This clone was observed a single time. V gene TRBV7-3 combines with J gene TRBJ2-2; tentative D call: TRBD2 (5 bases). Germline V lookup: CDR1 SGHTA, CDR2 FQGTGA. Trimming shortened V by 3 bases and J by 5 bases, and 10 bases separated the two germline ends. The CDR3 length is 14 residues. CDR3 protein: CASSLRAKTGELFF. Written as DNA, the CDR3 is TGTGCCAGCAGCTTGCGGGCAAAAACCGGGGAGCTGTTTTTT.

The gene calls are TRBV6-5 and TRBJ1-4, with 7 bases identical to TRBD1. This CDR3 region has 13 residues. V gave up 10 bases and J gave up 6 bases; unmatched junction bases: 8. Germline loops: CDR1 MNHEY, CDR2 SVGAGI. In nucleotides, the CDR3 is TGTGCCACTAGGGACAGAACACATGAAAAACTGTTTTTT. This sequence encodes CATRDRTHEKLFF.

On this clone itself: At one of its ends the junction is not consistent with the germline gene, which may arise from a read error. The chain employs TRBV6-1 and TRBJ1-4, with 8 bases that match TRBD1. CDR1 is MNHNS, CDR2 SASEGT, per germline. The CDR3 consists of 17 residues. In DNA, the CDR3 is TGTGCCCGCAGTGGGACAGGAGTTTTAATCCAGAATGAAAAACTGTTTTTT. Translation: CARSGTGVLIQNEKLFF.